This T cell receptor (beta chain) was sequenced in a study of cytomegalovirus exposure and HLA in healthy donors. Notes on the study in general: Relative to the approximately 680-donor mean, N-insertions were reportedly fewer in an Asian-associated ancestry cluster in a later analysis.

Amplification used 60 Vbeta primers and 13 Jbeta primers. Sequencing was performed with immunoSEQ multiplex PCR; in TCRdb, only in-frame clones are kept and a portion is missing. The sample has under 140,000 clones; about 90% are singletons. Worth noting for this clone: Its antigen remains unidentified.

This receptor was obtained from a man in his forties in good health and CMV-seronegative. Input material: PBMCs.

The CDR3 loop is CASSSDGRAGAEAFF. The DNA for the CDR3 is TGCGCCAGCAGCTCGGATGGCAGGGCAGGGGCTGAAGCTTTCTTT. The chain uses TRBV5-1 and TRBJ1-1; weak D call: TRBD1 (6 bases). This CDR3 spans 15 amino acids. Germline V lookup: CDR1 SGHRS, CDR2 YFSETQ. V was shortened by 3 bases and J by 6 bases, with 18 bases between the two germline ends.